The clone carrying this TCR beta chain was observed a single time. CDR1 is LGHDT and CDR2 is YNNKEL in the germline V gene (reference sequence). This CDR3 is built from 15 residues. The V segment lost 4 bases and the J segment 5 bases; nucleotides outside the gene matches: 6. It was with a sample-barcoded 5' primer and a J-beta primer mix that a second PCR of roughly 7 to 12 cycles was run. In TCRdb, the 5' RACE reads were re-called with MiXCR into one record per CDR3 protein. The data show around 1,000,000 distinct CDR3 sequences, under 30% seen once. The data were obtained in a study of blood T cells in healthy people across ages. Isolated per sample were at least 6 million PBMCs. These data are also associated with another study on T cells of mothers and their children.

This chain joins TRBV3-1 and TRBJ2-5, with TRBD2 matching 11 bases. The sequence derives from a girl aged 2-10 years in good health. The sequenced sample consisted of blood. The CDR3 DNA is TGTGCCAGCAGCCTTAGCGGGAGGGCCGGTGAGACCCAGTACTTC. Translation: CASSLSGRAGETQYF.